This TCR beta chain stems from a study of T cell responses to AZD1222 COVID-19 vaccine listed by TCRdb under 2021. Notes on the research overall: TCR sequencing was performed for 230 to 250 trial participants, of whom about 200 were given two doses of AZD1222 and around 26 were given two doses of MenACWY control vaccine. Trial participants were enrolled by age into subgroups of 18-55, 56-69 and 70-plus years, and 148, 28 and 57 TCR-sequenced participants, respectively, were included in these subgroups.

The V and J ends are trimmed by 0 bases and 0 bases, leaving 9 bases between them. CDR3 length: 16 amino acids, cysteine to phenylalanine. Only the CDR3 DNA is retained, 48 bases long and in frame from the first base. Based on the germline V gene (reference sequence), the CDR1 and CDR2 sequences are LNHNV and YYDKDF. The CDR3 regions of human TCRbeta chains were subjected to immunosequencing. In the source study's methods: TCRs in the repertoires were compared against a reference library of SARS-CoV-2-specific TCRs that had been generated with the MIRA antigen-specificity platform. Breadth meant the fraction of unique TCRs that were SARS-CoV-2-associated, whereas depth meant the fraction of total T cells that were SARS-CoV-2-associated. Using the MIRA data, every spike-specific TCR was mapped to the spike region that the TCR reacted to and assigned to either a CD4 or a CD8 class. Log10-transformed breadth and depth values were compared by one-way ANOVA with Sidak's multiple comparisons tests. In its TCRdb copy, this immuneACCESS table keeps in-frame sequences only and misses some clones. Where compared with another copy, unresolved V genes explain less than half of these, and the others have no known cause. The D gene and trimming were derived from the DNA, and the V and J assignments and clone size from that table. The sample profile shows 120,000 or so clones; around 89% of them were found once. Around 4% of the sample is taken by the ten largest.

Here is what the overall study found, with its caveats: The vaccine-associated CD4 TCRs covered the entire spike protein, and the dominant responses fell in regions 160-218 and 743-854. Spike-specific TCR breadth and depth rose significantly after two AZD1222 doses compared with day 0 and with MenACWY recipients. No day 14 peak-response samples were available, so repertoires were characterized only after the peak T cell response. Only five to seven AZD1222 recipients were SARS-CoV-2 seropositive at baseline, limiting conclusions about previously exposed vaccinees. Nearly half of unique spike-specific TCRs reportedly recognized epitopes outside regions mutated in the B.1.351 and B.1.1.7 variants. The 56-69-year group was small, and its depth increase did not reach significance, likely because of low power. Participants were mostly white British and included more females than males, and it was suggested by the authors that clonal diversity may have been underestimated.

As regards this clone: The specificity of this receptor is unknown. Base qualities are not at hand, and no much larger clone is one base apart.

The sample's time point label is to be understood as: about 28 days (+/-7) after the second vaccine dose. Because spike-specific TCR depth and breadth did not differ between the two schedules, AZD1222 recipients who got a second dose at roughly 4 weeks were pooled with those who got a second dose at roughly 12 weeks. The vaccinee samples were drawn from two UK trials, COV001 and COV002, one of which was a single-blind randomized controlled phase 2/3 trial testing AZD1222 (ChAdOx1 nCoV-19) in healthy adults. For TCRbeta chain sequencing, PBMC samples from trial participants were taken at day 0 and at day 28 after the second dose.

The chain is made from TRBV15 and TRBJ1-3; the D gene is not confidently resolved. Here the sequenced sample was peripheral blood, taken 28 days after the second AZD1222 dose. The clonotype originates from an adult who received the AZD1222 COVID-19 vaccine. The CDR3 is CATSREGIRSGNTIYF. The nucleotides read TGTGCCACCAGCAGAGAAGGGATACGCTCTGGAAACACCATATATTTT. Here the CDR3 is joined to the reference TRBV15 and TRBJ1-3 genes, and the full variable domain is: DAMVIQNPRYQVTQFGKPVTLSCSQTLNHNVMYWYQQKSSQAPKLLFHYYDKDFNNEADTPDNFQSRRPNTSFCFLDIRSPGLGDTAMYLCATSREGIRSGNTIYFGEGSWLTVV.